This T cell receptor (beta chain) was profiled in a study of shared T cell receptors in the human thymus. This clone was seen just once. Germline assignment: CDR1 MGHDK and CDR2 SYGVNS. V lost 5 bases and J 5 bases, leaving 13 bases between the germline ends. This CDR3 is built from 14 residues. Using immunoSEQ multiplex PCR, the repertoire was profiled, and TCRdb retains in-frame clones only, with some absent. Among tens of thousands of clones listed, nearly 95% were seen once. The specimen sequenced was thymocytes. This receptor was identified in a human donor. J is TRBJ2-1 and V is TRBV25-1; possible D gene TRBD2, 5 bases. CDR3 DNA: TGTGCCAGCAGTCCCGACCGGGGAAACAATGAGCAGTTCTTC. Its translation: CASSPDRGNNEQFF.